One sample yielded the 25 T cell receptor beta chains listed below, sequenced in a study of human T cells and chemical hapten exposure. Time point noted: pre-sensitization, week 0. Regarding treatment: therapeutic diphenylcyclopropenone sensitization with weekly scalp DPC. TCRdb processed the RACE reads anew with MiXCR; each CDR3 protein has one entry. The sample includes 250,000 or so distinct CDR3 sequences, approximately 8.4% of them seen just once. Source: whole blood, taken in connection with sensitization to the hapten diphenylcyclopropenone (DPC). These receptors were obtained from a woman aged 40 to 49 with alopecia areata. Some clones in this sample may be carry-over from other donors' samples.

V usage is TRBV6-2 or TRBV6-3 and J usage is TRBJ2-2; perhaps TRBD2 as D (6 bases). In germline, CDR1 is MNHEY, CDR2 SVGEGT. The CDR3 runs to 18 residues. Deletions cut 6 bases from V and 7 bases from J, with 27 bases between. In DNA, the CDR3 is TGTGCCAGCAGCCTATACCCCCGGGGACTCAGGGAGGACGGGGAGCTGTTTTTT. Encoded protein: CASSLYPRGLREDGELFF.

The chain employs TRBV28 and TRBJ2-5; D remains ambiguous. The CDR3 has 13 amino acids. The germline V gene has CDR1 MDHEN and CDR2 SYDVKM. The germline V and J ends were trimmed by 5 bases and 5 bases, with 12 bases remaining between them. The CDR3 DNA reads TGTGCCAGCAGTATCTCTCCAGTGGAGACCCAGTACTTC. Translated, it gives CASSISPVETQYF. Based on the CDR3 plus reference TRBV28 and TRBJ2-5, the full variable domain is DVKVTQSSRYLVKRTGEKVFLECVQDMDHENMFWYRQDPGLGLRLIYFSYDVKMKEKGDIPEGYSVSREKKERFSLILESASTNQTSMYLCASSISPVETQYFGPGTRLLVL.

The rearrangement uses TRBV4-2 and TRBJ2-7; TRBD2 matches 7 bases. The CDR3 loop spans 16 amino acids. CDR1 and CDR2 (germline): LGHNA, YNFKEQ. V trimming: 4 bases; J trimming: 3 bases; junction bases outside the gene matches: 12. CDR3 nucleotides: TGTGCCAGCAGCCCAGACACCTCGGCGGGAGTCTACGAGCAGTACTTC. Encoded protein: CASSPDTSAGVYEQYF.

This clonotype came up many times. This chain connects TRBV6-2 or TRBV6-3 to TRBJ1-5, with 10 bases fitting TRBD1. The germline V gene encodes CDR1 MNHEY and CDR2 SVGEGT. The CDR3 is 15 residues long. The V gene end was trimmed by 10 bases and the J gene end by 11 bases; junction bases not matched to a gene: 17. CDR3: CATNTLDRGRGSQHF. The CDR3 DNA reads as TGTGCCACCAACACACTCGACAGGGGGCGAGGGTCCCAGCATTTT.

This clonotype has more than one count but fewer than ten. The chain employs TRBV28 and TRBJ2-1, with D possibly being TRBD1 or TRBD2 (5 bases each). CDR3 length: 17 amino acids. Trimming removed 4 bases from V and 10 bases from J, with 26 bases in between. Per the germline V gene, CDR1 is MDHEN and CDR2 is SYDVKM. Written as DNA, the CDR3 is TGTGCCAGCAGTTCTCTGGCTGGGACCGGGACCCCTTTGGAGCAGTTCTTC. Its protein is CASSSLAGTGTPLEQFF. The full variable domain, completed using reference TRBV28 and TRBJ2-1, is DVKVTQSSRYLVKRTGEKVFLECVQDMDHENMFWYRQDPGLGLRLIYFSYDVKMKEKGDIPEGYSVSREKKERFSLILESASTNQTSMYLCASSSLAGTGTPLEQFFGPGTRLTVL.

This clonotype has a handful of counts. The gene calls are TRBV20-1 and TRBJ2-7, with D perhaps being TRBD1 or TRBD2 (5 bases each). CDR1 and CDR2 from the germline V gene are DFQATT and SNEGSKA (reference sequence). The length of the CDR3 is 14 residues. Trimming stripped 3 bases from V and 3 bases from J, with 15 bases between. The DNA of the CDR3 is TGCAGTGCTAGTGTAGCTGGGGGAAGCTACGAGCAGTACTTC. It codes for CSASVAGGSYEQYF.

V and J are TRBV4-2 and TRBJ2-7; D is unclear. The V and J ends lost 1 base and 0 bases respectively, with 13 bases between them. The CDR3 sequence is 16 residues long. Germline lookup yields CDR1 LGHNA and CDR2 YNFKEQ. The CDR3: CASSQGDATSSYEQYF. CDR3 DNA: TGTGCCAGCAGCCAAGGAGACGCAACCTCCTCCTACGAGCAGTACTTC.

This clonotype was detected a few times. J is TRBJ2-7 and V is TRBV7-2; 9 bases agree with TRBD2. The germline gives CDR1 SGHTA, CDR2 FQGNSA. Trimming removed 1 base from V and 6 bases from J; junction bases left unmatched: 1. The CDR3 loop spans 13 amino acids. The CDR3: CASSLVAGAEQYF. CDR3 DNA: TGTGCCAGCAGCTTAGTAGCGGGAGCCGAGCAGTACTTC.

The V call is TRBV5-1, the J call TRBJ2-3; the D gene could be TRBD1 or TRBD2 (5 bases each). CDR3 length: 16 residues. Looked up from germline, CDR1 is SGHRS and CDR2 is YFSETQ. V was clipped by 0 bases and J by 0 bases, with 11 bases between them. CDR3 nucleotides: TGCGCCAGCAGCTTGGGAGTGGGGGAAAGCACAGATACGCAGTATTTT. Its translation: CASSLGVGESTDTQYF.

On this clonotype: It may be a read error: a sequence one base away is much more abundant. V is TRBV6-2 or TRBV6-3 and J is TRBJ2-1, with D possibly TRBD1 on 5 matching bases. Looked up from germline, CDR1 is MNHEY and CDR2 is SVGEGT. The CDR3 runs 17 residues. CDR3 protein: CTSSSTRVALSYNEQFF. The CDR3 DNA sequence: TGTACCAGCAGTTCCACCAGGGTAGCCCTCTCCTACAATGAGCAGTTCTTC.

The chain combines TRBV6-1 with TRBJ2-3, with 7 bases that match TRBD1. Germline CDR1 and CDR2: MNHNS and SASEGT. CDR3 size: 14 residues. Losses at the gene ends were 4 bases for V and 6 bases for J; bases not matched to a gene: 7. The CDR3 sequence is CASSVRQGEDTQYF. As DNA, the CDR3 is TGTGCCAGCAGTGTACGACAGGGCGAGGATACGCAGTATTTT.

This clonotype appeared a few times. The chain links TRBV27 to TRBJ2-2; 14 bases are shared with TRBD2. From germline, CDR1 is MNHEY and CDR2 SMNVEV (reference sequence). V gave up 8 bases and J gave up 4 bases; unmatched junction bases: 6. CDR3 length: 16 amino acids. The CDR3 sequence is CASRLAGGPATGELFF. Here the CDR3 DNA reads TGTGCCAGCCGACTAGCGGGAGGGCCGGCCACCGGGGAGCTGTTTTTT.

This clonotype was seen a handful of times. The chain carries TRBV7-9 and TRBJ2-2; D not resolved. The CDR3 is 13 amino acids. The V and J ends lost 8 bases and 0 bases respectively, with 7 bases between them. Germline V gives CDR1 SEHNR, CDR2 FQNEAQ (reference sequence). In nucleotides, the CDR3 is TGTGCCAGCCCCGAGACGAACACCGGGGAGCTGTTTTTT. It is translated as CASPETNTGELFF.

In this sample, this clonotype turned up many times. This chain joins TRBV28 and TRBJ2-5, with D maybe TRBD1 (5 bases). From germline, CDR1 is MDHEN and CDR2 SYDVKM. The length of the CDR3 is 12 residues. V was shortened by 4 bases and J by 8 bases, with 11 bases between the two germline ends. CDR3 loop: CASSSGFDTQYF. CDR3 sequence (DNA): TGTGCCAGCAGTTCAGGGTTCGATACCCAGTACTTC.

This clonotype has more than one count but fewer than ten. DNA of the CDR3: TGCAGTGCTGCCCCCGGGATAGCATCCTACGAGCAGTACTTC. It is translated as CSAAPGIASYEQYF. The chain carries TRBV20-1 and TRBJ2-7; D may be TRBD2 (5 bases). The CDR3 is 14 amino acids. Trimming took off 5 bases at V and 1 base at J, with 15 bases between the two ends. Germline V lookup: CDR1 DFQATT, CDR2 SNEGSKA (reference sequence).

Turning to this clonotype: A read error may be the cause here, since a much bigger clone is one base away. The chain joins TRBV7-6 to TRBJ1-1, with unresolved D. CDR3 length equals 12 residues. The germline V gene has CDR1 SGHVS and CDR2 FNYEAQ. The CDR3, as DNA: TGTGTCAGCAGCTCTGGCGGGACTGAAGCTTTCTTT. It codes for CVSSSGGTEAFF. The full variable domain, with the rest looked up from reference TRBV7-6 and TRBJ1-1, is GAGVSQSPRYKVTKRGQDVALRCDPISGHVSLYWYRQALGQGPEFLTYFNYEAQQDKSGLPNDRFSAERPEGSISTLTIQRTEQRDSAMYRCVSSSGGTEAFFGQGTRLTVV.

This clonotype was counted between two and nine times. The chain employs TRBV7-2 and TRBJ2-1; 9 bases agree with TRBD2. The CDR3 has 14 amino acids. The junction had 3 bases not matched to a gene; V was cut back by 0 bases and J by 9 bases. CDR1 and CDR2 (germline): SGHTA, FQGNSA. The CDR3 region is CASSLASGRGEQFF. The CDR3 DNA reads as TGTGCCAGCAGCTTAGCTAGCGGGAGAGGTGAGCAGTTCTTC.

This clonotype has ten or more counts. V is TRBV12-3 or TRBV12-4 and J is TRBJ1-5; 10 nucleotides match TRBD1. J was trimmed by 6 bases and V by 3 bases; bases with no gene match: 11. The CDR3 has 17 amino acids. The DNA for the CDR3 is TGTGCCAGCAGTTTGAACTGGGACAGGGGAATTTCTCAGCCCCAGCATTTT. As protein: CASSLNWDRGISQPQHF.

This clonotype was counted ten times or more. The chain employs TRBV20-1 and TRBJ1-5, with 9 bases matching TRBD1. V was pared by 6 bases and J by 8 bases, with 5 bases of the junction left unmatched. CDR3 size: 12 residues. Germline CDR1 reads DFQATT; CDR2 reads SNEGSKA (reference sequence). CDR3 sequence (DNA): TGCAGTGCGGCCAGACAGGGGGAGCCCCAGCATTTT. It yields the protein CSAARQGEPQHF.

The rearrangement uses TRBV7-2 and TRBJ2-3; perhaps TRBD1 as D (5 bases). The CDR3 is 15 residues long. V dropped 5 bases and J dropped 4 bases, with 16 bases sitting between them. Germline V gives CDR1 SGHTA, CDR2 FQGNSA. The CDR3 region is CASSIGHQVADTQYF. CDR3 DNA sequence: TGTGCCAGCAGCATAGGACACCAGGTGGCAGATACGCAGTATTTT.

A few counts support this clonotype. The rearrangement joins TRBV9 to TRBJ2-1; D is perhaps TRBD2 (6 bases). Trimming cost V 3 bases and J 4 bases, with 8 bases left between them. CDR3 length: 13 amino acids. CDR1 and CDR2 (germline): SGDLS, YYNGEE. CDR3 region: CASSAGDYNEQFF. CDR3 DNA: TGTGCCAGCAGCGCGGGGGATTACAATGAGCAGTTCTTC.

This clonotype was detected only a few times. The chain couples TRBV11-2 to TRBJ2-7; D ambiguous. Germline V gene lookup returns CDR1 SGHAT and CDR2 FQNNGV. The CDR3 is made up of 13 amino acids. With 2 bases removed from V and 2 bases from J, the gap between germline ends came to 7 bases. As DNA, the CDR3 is TGTGCCAGCAGCTTAAACCCGACCTACGAGCAGTACTTC. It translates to CASSLNPTYEQYF.

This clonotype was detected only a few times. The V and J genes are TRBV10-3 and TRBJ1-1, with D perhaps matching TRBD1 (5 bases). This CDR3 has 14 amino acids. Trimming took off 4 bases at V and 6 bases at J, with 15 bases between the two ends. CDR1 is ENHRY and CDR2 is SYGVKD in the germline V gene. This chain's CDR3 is CAISARDDSSEAFF. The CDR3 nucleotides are TGTGCCATCAGTGCCCGGGACGATTCCTCTGAAGCTTTCTTT.

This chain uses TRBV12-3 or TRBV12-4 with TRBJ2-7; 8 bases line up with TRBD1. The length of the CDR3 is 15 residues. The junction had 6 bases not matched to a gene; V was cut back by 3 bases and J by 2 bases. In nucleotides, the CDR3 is TGTGCCAGCAGTTTTTCGGGACAGGCCACCTACGAGCAGTACTTC. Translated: CASSFSGQATYEQYF.

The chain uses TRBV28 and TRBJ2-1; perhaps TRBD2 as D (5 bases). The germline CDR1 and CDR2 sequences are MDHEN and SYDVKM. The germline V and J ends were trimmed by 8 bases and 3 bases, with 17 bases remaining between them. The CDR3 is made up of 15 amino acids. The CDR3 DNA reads TGTGCCAGCTGCTCGGGTCCCGGGATCTACAATGAGCAGTTCTTC. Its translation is CASCSGPGIYNEQFF.